Below are 18 T cell receptor beta chains sequenced from a single sample in a study of blood T cell repertoires in COVID-19. Assay: immunoSEQ multiplex PCR; the TCRdb copy retains only in-frame clones and omits some. The sample consists of 400,000 to 500,000 clones, about 88% of them appearing once. Sequenced material: PBMCs or T cells enriched from blood (not recorded which). Source of these receptors: a woman between 18 and 29 years old who had been exposed to COVID-19.

This chain links TRBV6-2 or TRBV6-3 with TRBJ2-3; 8 positions match TRBD2. Germline V gene sequence: CDR1 MNHEY, CDR2 SVGEGT. The CDR3 totals 14 residues. V was pared by 6 bases and J by 2 bases, with 4 bases of the junction left unmatched. This CDR3 is CASSQGLATDTQYF. In nucleotides, the CDR3 is TGTGCCAGCAGCCAAGGACTAGCCACAGATACGCAGTATTTT.

The rearrangement joins TRBV18 to TRBJ1-6; 7 nucleotides align to TRBD1. Germline values: CDR1 KGHSH, CDR2 LQKENI. Trimming took 6 bases from V and 7 from J; bases not matched to a gene: 6. The CDR3 contains 14 residues. The CDR3 sequence is CASSQDRSNSPLHF. Here the CDR3 DNA reads TGTGCCAGCTCGCAGGACAGGTCGAATTCACCCCTCCACTTT.

DNA of the CDR3: TGCGCCAGCAGCCAAGATGTAACAGATACGCAGTATTTT. It codes for CASSQDVTDTQYF. The chain uses TRBV4-3 and TRBJ2-3; D is undetermined. With 0 bases removed from V and 3 bases from J, the gap between germline ends came to 4 bases. This CDR3 comprises 13 residues. From germline, CDR1 is LGHNA and CDR2 YSLEER.

The chain has TRBV6-2 or TRBV6-3 and TRBJ1-2; D may be TRBD1 (5 bases). Trimming took 3 bases from V and 5 from J, leaving 19 bases between them. The CDR3 length is 16 residues. The V gene's germline CDR1 is MNHEY and CDR2 SVGEGT. For the CDR3, the DNA is TGTGCCAGCAGTTATCCCCGGCAGGGATTTACGTATGGCTACACCTTC. This sequence encodes CASSYPRQGFTYGYTF.

The chain's CDR3 is CASSQVYGRGAGNTIYF. CDR3 bases: TGCGCCAGCAGCCAAGTCTACGGCAGGGGGGCTGGAAACACCATATATTTT. The chain employs TRBV4-3 and TRBJ1-3; 7 nucleotides agree with TRBD1. Germline values: CDR1 LGHNA, CDR2 YSLEER. Trimming removed 1 base from V and 2 bases from J; junction bases left unmatched: 8. This CDR3 has 17 residues.

This clone was observed a few times. The V gene is TRBV13, the J gene TRBJ2-5; possibly TRBD2 for D (5 bases). Germline V gives CDR1 PRHDT, CDR2 FYEKMQ (reference sequence). This CDR3 has 13 amino acids. V gave up 5 bases and J gave up 0 bases, with 7 bases separating them. Here the CDR3 reads CASSDYNQETQYF. In DNA form, the CDR3 reads TGTGCCAGCAGCGACTACAACCAAGAGACCCAGTACTTC.

The chain employs TRBV19 and TRBJ1-5, with 7 bases identical to TRBD1. Germline CDR1 and CDR2: LNHDA and SQIVND (reference sequence). The CDR3 length is 17 residues. V was pared by 9 bases and J by 0 bases, with 14 bases of the junction left unmatched. CDR3 nucleotides: TGTGCCAGCAGGGGGGTTTTCTCATATAGTAGCAATCAGCCCCAGCATTTT. This gives the protein CASRGVFSYSSNQPQHF. The full variable domain, in which reference TRBV19 and TRBJ1-5 provide the parts outside the CDR3, is DGGITQSPKYLFRKEGQNVTLSCEQNLNHDAMYWYRQDPGQGLRLIYYSQIVNDFQKGDIAEGYSVSREKKESFPLTVTSAQKNPTAFYLCASRGVFSYSSNQPQHFGDGTRLSIL.

V and J are TRBV7-3 and TRBJ2-2, with a tentative D call TRBD2 (5 bases). Trimming took 10 bases from V and 2 from J, leaving 14 bases between them. The CDR3 runs to 14 residues. Per the germline V gene, CDR1 is SGHTA and CDR2 is FQGTGA. CDR3 DNA sequence: TGTGCCACAAGGGCGGGTACCAACACCGGGGAGCTGTTTTTT. It encodes CATRAGTNTGELFF.

The gene calls are TRBV18 and TRBJ2-7; maybe TRBD2 (5 bases). Germline V CDR1 and CDR2: KGHSH, LQKENI. The CDR3 consists of 13 residues. The V gene lost 3 bases and the J gene lost 5 bases, with 11 bases spanning the gap. The CDR3 coding sequence is TGTGCCAGCTCACCCTTACTAGATGACGAGCAGTACTTC. This translates into CASSPLLDDEQYF.

The CDR3 sequence is CASSPQGGAAYEQYF. In DNA, the CDR3 is TGTGCCAGCAGCCCCCAAGGGGGGGCGGCCTACGAGCAGTACTTC. The V gene is TRBV5-4, the J gene TRBJ2-7; D perhaps matches TRBD2 (7 bases). Trimming pared 4 bases from V and 2 bases from J, leaving 16 bases between. The CDR3 runs to 15 residues. Germline CDR1 reads SGHNT; CDR2 reads YYREEE (reference sequence).

This chain joins TRBV14 and TRBJ1-4; D is unclear. Germline CDR1 SGHDN, CDR2 FVKESK. The CDR3 is made up of 15 amino acids. The V end was cut by 1 base, the J end by 11 bases, with 17 bases between. CDR3 bases: TGTGCCAGCAGCCAAGGGCGGAAAGCGATGATGAAACTGTTTTTT. Translating it yields CASSQGRKAMMKLFF. The complete variable domain, with remaining parts taken from reference TRBV14 and TRBJ1-4, reads EAGVTQFPSHSVIEKGQTVTLRCDPISGHDNLYWYRRVMGKEIKFLLHFVKESKQDESGMPNNRFLAERTGGTYSTLKVQPAELEDSGVYFCASSQGRKAMMKLFFGSGTQLSVL.

The chain recombines TRBV28 with TRBJ2-2; 7 bases align to TRBD1. The germline gives CDR1 MDHEN, CDR2 SYDVKM. With V trimmed by 8 bases and J by 2 bases, 8 bases remained unmatched. The CDR3 consists of 15 residues. The CDR3 loop is CASQTGFFNTGELFF. CDR3 bases: TGTGCCAGCCAGACAGGGTTTTTTAACACCGGGGAGCTGTTTTTT.

The chain employs TRBV5-4 and TRBJ2-1, with 10 bases fitting TRBD1. The CDR3 loop spans 16 amino acids. V lost 4 bases to trimming and J lost 8 bases; unmatched junction nucleotides: 12. Germline loops: CDR1 SGHNT, CDR2 YYREEE (reference sequence). The CDR3 sequence is CASSISTGGAGHEQFF. CDR3 coding DNA: TGTGCCAGCAGCATCTCGACAGGGGGCGCGGGCCATGAGCAGTTCTTC.

V gene TRBV5-4 combines with J gene TRBJ1-2; a weak D match, TRBD1 (5 bases). The CDR3 contains 13 residues. Trimming stripped 4 bases from V and 2 bases from J, with 9 bases between. Germline CDR1 and CDR2: SGHNT and YYREEE (reference sequence). Here the CDR3 reads CASSQDTNYGYTF. In DNA form, the CDR3 reads TGTGCCAGCAGCCAGGACACCAACTATGGCTACACCTTC.

The rearrangement joins TRBV11-1 to TRBJ2-7; 8 positions match TRBD1. Germline CDR1 SGHAT, CDR2 FQDESV (reference sequence). This CDR3 has 15 residues. Trimming removed 3 bases from V and 1 base from J; junction bases left unmatched: 5. The DNA for the CDR3 is TGTGCCAGCAGCTTCCCGGGACAGGCTTCCTACGAGCAGTACTTC. Translated: CASSFPGQASYEQYF.

Comment on this clone: The same CDR3 is also encoded by other DNA sequences in this sample. The rearrangement joins TRBV6-5 to TRBJ1-4; D may be TRBD1 (5 bases). Germline-derived CDR1 and CDR2 are MNHEY and SVGAGI. This CDR3 spans 15 amino acids. V dropped 2 bases and J dropped 7 bases, with 14 bases sitting between them. The CDR3 DNA is TGTGCCAGCAGTTACGGCGGGACGGGCGGTGAAAAACTGTTTTTT. Protein product: CASSYGGTGGEKLFF.

This clone was picked up one time. The chain recombines TRBV6-4 with TRBJ1-2, with 7 nucleotides matching TRBD1. The V segment lost 6 bases and the J segment 5 bases; nucleotides outside the gene matches: 9. This CDR3 spans 14 amino acids. Germline V gives CDR1 MRHNA, CDR2 SNTAGT. The DNA for the CDR3 is TGTGCCAGCAGCCCGACAGGGACTGGGTATGGCTACACCTTC. This encodes CASSPTGTGYGYTF.

V gene TRBV3-1 (or the pseudogene TRBV3-2) combines with J gene TRBJ2-5; D is unclear. CDR1 and CDR2 (germline): LGHDT, YNNKEL (reference sequence). The CDR3 runs to 10 residues. V shed 3 bases and J shed 7 bases, with 3 bases lying between them. The CDR3 sequence: CASSHGTQYF. The CDR3 coding sequence is TGTGCCAGCAGCCACGGGACCCAGTACTTC.